Below, one T cell receptor beta chain is given with its context. The target antigen is unknown. The germline gene is not matched at one end of the junction; a read error may be the cause. This sample stems from a study of tumor and adjacent non-tumor tissue in lung cancer. Study overall: Around 4.4 million productive TCRbeta reads were obtained per sample on average. The study, taken as a whole, reports: Shorter survival was associated with higher TCR diversity in tumors. Top 100 clones took a larger repertoire share in normal lung.

This sample's RNA came from whole unsorted tissue. This non-tumor lung sample came from over 3 cm beyond the tumor edge. TCRbeta libraries were built with three rounds of nested PCR, modified from ARM-PCR. TCRdb independently ran MiXCR on the multiplex PCR reads; one entry per CDR3 protein. Among about 50,000 distinct CDR3 sequences, about 70% were seen once, and the ten largest hold over 20%. The sequenced material came from distant non-tumor lung tissue. The origin of this receptor is a woman aged 55 to 70 with non-small cell lung cancer.

The CDR3 region has the DNA TGTGCTAGCAGCATCTCACAGGGTATCACCTACGAGCAGTACTTC. Translating it yields CASSISQGITYEQYF. The chain has TRBV6-1 and TRBJ2-7, with a possible D match to TRBD1 (6 bases). The germline V gene encodes CDR1 MNHNS and CDR2 SASEGT. The CDR3 is 15 amino acids.